The clone carrying this T cell receptor beta chain was seen a handful of times. There are 18 residues in the CDR3. Germline lookup yields CDR1 MGHRA and CDR2 YSYEKL. V trimming: 1 base; J trimming: 0 bases; junction bases outside the gene matches: 5. This record belongs to a study of blood T cell repertoires in COVID-19. Authors' processing steps: Estimation of nucleated cell counts was performed using reference gene primer amplification. The method was immunoSEQ multiplex PCR; TCRdb's version includes in-frame clones alone and lacks a portion of them. The V and J calls and clone size come from that table; D and trimming were worked out from the DNA. The table shows some 220,000 clones, with approximately 85% occurring only once.

The chain links TRBV4-1 to TRBJ2-6, with 8 positions matching TRBD1. The clonotype originates from a man between 50 and 59 years old who had recovered from COVID-19. What was sequenced was peripheral blood. The CDR3 reads CASSQAGTGGSGANVLTF. As DNA, the CDR3 is TGCGCCAGCAGCCAAGCCGGGACAGGAGGCTCTGGGGCCAACGTCCTGACTTTC.